The clone carrying this T cell receptor beta chain appeared a few times. Looked up from germline, CDR1 is WNHNN and CDR2 is SYGVQD (reference sequence). Trimming at V came to 6 bases and at J to 6 bases, leaving 4 bases not matched to a gene. The CDR3 runs 12 residues. TCRdb's table, derived via immunoSEQ multiplex PCR, lists solely in-frame clones and lacks some. The data show fewer than 45,000 clones, about 88% seen once. This sample is part of a study of T cell changes during pregnancy in multiple sclerosis. This chain uses TRBV10-1 with TRBJ1-1; 7 bases line up with TRBD1. The material sequenced was CD4+ T cells from peripheral blood mononuclear cells, taken in the first trimester of pregnancy. The source of this sequence is a female donor with multiple sclerosis, enrolled in a pregnancy study. The CDR3 loop reads CASSEGTAEAFF. In nucleotides, the CDR3 is TGCGCCAGCAGCGAAGGGACAGCTGAAGCTTTCTTT.